This entry lists 15 T cell receptor beta chains sequenced from one sample in a study of shared clonotypes between healthy human individuals. TCRdb's table, derived via immunoSEQ multiplex PCR, lists solely in-frame clones and lacks some. The sample lists approximately 120,000 clones, around 68% occurring once. Specimen: memory CD8+ T cells sorted from blood. The subset here: CD45RO+ cells pooled with CCR7-negative TemRA cells. Every receptor here comes from a woman aged 25 to 39 in good health.

This rearrangement joins TRBV29-1 to TRBJ2-2; D is ambiguous. CDR1 is SQVTM, CDR2 ANQGSEA, per germline. V gave up 6 bases and J gave up 12 bases, with 14 bases separating them. CDR3 length equals 11 residues. CDR3 coding DNA: TGCAGCGTACCCCATTTTGGGAAGCTGTTTTTT. The encoded protein is CSVPHFGKLFF.

The gene calls are TRBV6-1 and TRBJ2-7; no clear D. The CDR3 has 13 amino acids. Per the germline V gene, CDR1 is MNHNS and CDR2 is SASEGT. Trimming removed 7 bases from V and 4 bases from J, with 14 bases in between. The DNA of the CDR3 is TGTGCCAGCACCATTCCCCAGCAATACGAGCAGTACTTC. Its protein is CASTIPQQYEQYF.

This clone was seen a few times. The rearrangement joins TRBV25-1 to TRBJ2-7; TRBD2 matches 10 bases. The V gene's germline CDR1 is MGHDK and CDR2 SYGVNS. Unmatched junction bases numbered 9, after V lost 7 bases and J lost 0 bases. This CDR3 comprises 16 residues. The CDR3 is CASISSSSGSSYEQYF. CDR3 DNA sequence: TGTGCCAGCATCTCATCCTCTAGCGGGAGCTCCTACGAGCAGTACTTC.

CDR3 sequence: CASSPSRSYDEQYF. CDR3 nucleotide sequence: TGTGCCAGCAGCCCCAGTCGATCCTACGACGAGCAGTACTTC. The chain carries TRBV7-9 and TRBJ2-7, with no clear D. Per germline, CDR1 SEHNR and CDR2 FQNEAQ (reference sequence). CDR3 size: 14 residues. The germline V and J ends were trimmed by 5 bases and 5 bases, with 16 bases remaining between them.

By share of the sample, this clone is hyperexpanded (1% or more). The chain uses TRBV7-6 and TRBJ1-1; D is possibly TRBD1 (5 bases). V was shortened by 3 bases and J by 6 bases, with 20 bases between the two germline ends. The CDR3 is 16 residues long. Germline V CDR1 and CDR2: SGHVS, FNYEAQ. The CDR3 region is CASSFVLGEGISEAFF. CDR3 coding DNA: TGTGCCAGCAGCTTCGTCCTGGGGGAGGGCATCTCTGAAGCTTTCTTT.

This rearrangement joins TRBV5-1 to TRBJ2-7; tentative D call: TRBD1 (5 bases). The CDR3 runs to 15 residues. V was clipped by 0 bases and J by 2 bases, with 12 bases between them. CDR1 is SGHRS and CDR2 is YFSETQ in the germline V gene. The CDR3 is CASSLGGFQAYEQYF. The CDR3 DNA reads TGCGCCAGCAGCTTGGGGGGCTTCCAGGCCTACGAGCAGTACTTC.

This clone was counted ten times or more. The rearrangement joins TRBV6-4 to TRBJ2-2; D is uncertain. V was clipped by 0 bases and J by 4 bases, with 3 bases between them. CDR1 and CDR2 from the germline V gene are MRHNA and SNTAGT. This CDR3 has 13 amino acids. Here the CDR3 reads CASSDSGTGELFF. The DNA for the CDR3 is TGTGCCAGCAGTGACTCGGGCACCGGGGAGCTGTTTTTT.

The CDR3: CASSLRVGSSEKLFF. CDR3 nucleotide sequence: TGTGCCAGCAGCTTAAGAGTAGGTTCATCGGAAAAACTGTTTTTT. The chain joins TRBV7-8 to TRBJ1-4; the D is unclear. V lost 2 bases and J 8 bases, leaving 15 bases between the germline ends. Germline CDR1 SGHVS, CDR2 FQNEAQ. The CDR3 has 15 residues.

The chain uses TRBV7-9 and TRBJ2-2; D ambiguous. Trimming removed 5 bases from V and 3 bases from J, with 10 bases in between. CDR3 length: 14 amino acids. Per germline, CDR1 SEHNR and CDR2 FQNEAQ (reference sequence). CDR3 in amino acids: CASSHRAYTGELFF. In DNA form, the CDR3 reads TGTGCCAGCAGCCATCGGGCTTACACCGGGGAGCTGTTTTTT.

The table lists this clone with a few counts. V gene TRBV6-1 combines with J gene TRBJ2-1; TRBD2 agrees at 9 bases. The V segment lost 0 bases and the J segment 4 bases; nucleotides outside the gene matches: 1. CDR3 length: 15 residues. Germline V gene lookup returns CDR1 MNHNS and CDR2 SASEGT. CDR3 coding DNA: TGTGCCAGCAGTGAAGCTAGCGGGGGTTACAATGAGCAGTTCTTC. This gives the protein CASSEASGGYNEQFF.

The chain links TRBV10-3 to TRBJ2-5, with a tentative D call TRBD1 (7 bases). Per germline, CDR1 ENHRY and CDR2 SYGVKD. This CDR3 has 13 amino acids. The germline V and J ends were trimmed by 8 bases and 1 base, with 11 bases remaining between them. CDR3 loop: CAIGGTAQETQYF. CDR3 nucleotides: TGTGCCATCGGCGGGACAGCCCAAGAGACCCAGTACTTC.

This clone is a singleton in its sample. V gene TRBV10-3 combines with J gene TRBJ2-1; 8 bases map to TRBD2. V lost 3 bases to trimming and J lost 6 bases; unmatched junction nucleotides: 16. This CDR3 comprises 18 residues. Germline CDR1 and CDR2: ENHRY and SYGVKD. The CDR3, as DNA: TGTGCCATCAGTGAAGGTGGAGCGGGAGTTATTCTGGGCAATGAGCAGTTCTTC. Translating it yields CAISEGGAGVILGNEQFF.

This chain uses TRBV6-1 with TRBJ2-1, with 9 bases lining up with TRBD1. In germline, CDR1 is MNHNS, CDR2 SASEGT. The CDR3 loop spans 14 amino acids. V was clipped by 9 bases and J by 6 bases; unmatched bases: 9. In DNA, the CDR3 is TGTGCCAGAGTTACAGGGGGCCCTTCCAATGAGCAGTTCTTC. Protein product: CARVTGGPSNEQFF.

This clone occurred a few times. This chain connects TRBV4-2 to TRBJ2-1; TRBD2 agrees at 8 bases. The germline gives CDR1 LGHNA, CDR2 YNFKEQ. The length of the CDR3 is 16 residues. Trimming at V came to 0 bases and at J to 6 bases, leaving 7 bases not matched to a gene. The CDR3 spells CASSQDGLAGRNEQFF. The CDR3 DNA reads as TGTGCCAGCAGCCAAGACGGGCTAGCGGGCCGCAATGAGCAGTTCTTC.

This clone was counted once. This CDR3 is also generated by other DNA sequences in the sample. The chain uses TRBV9 and TRBJ1-1, with no clear D. V was shortened by 3 bases and J by 2 bases, with 11 bases between the two germline ends. CDR3 size: 14 residues. The germline V gene has CDR1 SGDLS and CDR2 YYNGEE. The CDR3: CASSATGANTEAFF. CDR3 DNA sequence: TGTGCCAGCAGCGCAACGGGAGCCAACACTGAAGCTTTCTTT. Full variable domain (missing parts from reference TRBV9 and TRBJ1-1): DSGVTQTPKHLITATGQRVTLRCSPRSGDLSVYWYQQSLDQGLQFLIQYYNGEERAKGNILERFSAQQFPDLHSELNLSSLELGDSALYFCASSATGANTEAFFGQGTRLTVV.